This T cell receptor beta chain came from a study of CXCR3 chemokines and chemotherapy response in bladder cancer. Trimming stripped 7 bases from V and 7 bases from J, with 13 bases between. Germline CDR1 reads DFQATT; CDR2 reads SNEGSKA (reference sequence). This CDR3 has 11 amino acids. This clonotype appeared many times. TCRdb processed the PCR reads anew with MiXCR; each CDR3 protein has one entry. The data contain around 8,800 distinct CDR3 sequences, 20% to 25% of them seen just once; the ten biggest clones take up about 10%. The source is a human donor with bladder cancer that did not respond to neoadjuvant chemotherapy. The sample was acquired from a patient whose treatment included neoadjuvant chemotherapy. The chain combines TRBV20-1 with TRBJ1-2; D possibly corresponds to TRBD1 (5 bases). CDR3 coding DNA: TGCAGTGTGGCGGGGACGCGTGGCTACACCTTC. Residues: CSVAGTRGYTF.